This T cell receptor (beta chain) came from a study of siplizumab effects on memory and regulatory T cells. Trimming pared 3 bases from V and 6 bases from J, leaving 12 bases between. The germline V gene encodes CDR1 SGHRS and CDR2 YFSETQ. The CDR3 spans 14 residues. The data were produced by immunoSEQ multiplex PCR, yet TCRdb's version contains in-frame clones alone and is incomplete. The sample yields 90,000 to 120,000 clones, more than 85% seen once. This TCR was recovered from a human donor in good health. Some clones in this sample may be carry-over from other donors' samples. The sample consisted of CD4+ T cells sorted from blood. The chain joins TRBV5-1 to TRBJ2-2; TRBD1 is a possible D gene (6 bases). The CDR3 DNA is TGCGCCAGCAGCTCCCAGGGGAATGCCGGGGAGCTGTTTTTT. Encoded protein: CASSSQGNAGELFF.